This is a list of T cell receptor beta chains from one sample in a study of OX40 agonist ivuxolimab in advanced cancers. Sequencing used immunoSEQ multiplex PCR; TCRdb keeps in-frame clones, though not all of them. The repertoire includes roughly 41,000 clones, approximately 90% of them detected once, and around 2.4% sits in the top ten. Sample: CD4+ or CD8+ T cells sorted from blood, taken in a trial of the OX40 agonist ivuxolimab. The receptors derive from an adult with an advanced solid tumor such as melanoma, head and neck, liver or kidney cancer. The CDR3 runs from the conserved cysteine through the conserved F or W. The D gene is left open where the match is weak. Clone size is shown for a subset of rows, as once, few, many or a class of expanded clone.

>TRBJ2-1|.|TRBD2|TRBV6-1
TGTGCCAGCAGTGCCCTACTAGCGGGGGGCCCCTACAATGAGCAGTTCTTC
CASSALLAGGPYNEQFF
>TRBJ2-1|few|TRBD2|TRBV6-5
TGTGCCAGCAGTTCGGGACTACACAATGAGCAGTTCTTC
CASSSGLHNEQFF
>TRBJ1-1|.|.|TRBV7-6
TGTGCCAGCAGCTTTGGGTCGAACACTGAAGCTTTCTTT
CASSFGSNTEAFF
>TRBJ2-7|.|.|TRBV7-2
TGTGCCAGCAGCCCCCGACGTAGCTCCTACGAGCAGTACTTC
CASSPRRSSYEQYF
>TRBJ2-3|.|.|TRBV4-1
TGCGCCAGCAGCCAAGACCCAGGAAGAGATACGCAGTATTTT
CASSQDPGRDTQYF
>TRBJ1-2|.|.|TRBV9
TGTGCCAGCAGCGTGGCCGGACCGGGGAACTATGGCTACACCTTC
CASSVAGPGNYGYTF
>TRBJ1-2|.|TRBD1|TRBV5-1
TGCGCCAGCAGCTTGACTCCCGACAGGGGGCCCGGCTACACCTTC
CASSLTPDRGPGYTF
>TRBJ1-5|.|.|TRBV18
TGTGCCAGCTCACCACTACAGGGTCGTCAGCCCCAGCATTTT
CASSPLQGRQPQHF
>TRBJ1-1|.|.|TRBV7-9
TGTGCCAGCAGCTTAGCCACGGGGCTTGCTTCGAAAGCTTTCTTT
CASSLATGLASKAFF
>TRBJ2-7|.|TRBD1|TRBV6-6
TGTGCCAGCACGGCGGAAGGGGGCTGGGCCTACGAGCAGTACTTC
CASTAEGGWAYEQYF
>TRBJ1-5|.|.|TRBV4-1
TGCGCCAGCAGCCAAAGCGCCCTGGGAAATCAGCCCCAGCATTTT
CASSQSALGNQPQHF
>TRBJ2-3|.|.|TRBV7-3
TGTGCCAGCAGCTTAAGGGCCTCTATGGATACGCAGTATTTT
CASSLRASMDTQYF
>TRBJ1-4|.|TRBD1|TRBV9
TGTGCCAGCAGCGGTCCGGGACAGGATAATGAAAAACTGTTTTTT
CASSGPGQDNEKLFF
>TRBJ1-6|.|.|TRBV19
TGTGCCAGTAGCCCTGGCCGGGAAACTAATTCACCCCTCCACTTT
CASSPGRETNSPLHF
>TRBJ2-6|.|.|TRBV27
TGTGCCAGCAGTCCGGGACGTCTCTCTGGGGCCAACGTCCTGACTTTC
CASSPGRLSGANVLTF
>TRBJ2-2|.|.|TRBV6-1
TGTGCCAGCAGTCATCCGGGGATTACGAGGGAGCTGTTTTTT
CASSHPGITRELFF
>TRBJ1-4|.|.|TRBV6-1
TGTGCCAGCAGTGAATTGGCAGGGAGGACGAATGAAAAACTGTTTTTT
CASSELAGRTNEKLFF
>TRBJ2-1|.|.|TRBV9
TGTGCCAGCAGCGTAGCTTCCGTGGGGTACAATGAGCAGTTCTTC
CASSVASVGYNEQFF
>TRBJ2-5|once|TRBD1|TRBV6-6
TGTGCCAGCAGTCCCCCCGGACAGGGGTCAGAGACCCAGTACTTC
CASSPPGQGSETQYF
>TRBJ2-7|.|TRBD1|TRBV2
TGTGCCAGCAGGGCTCCCGGGACAGGGCTCTACGAGCAGTACTTC
CASRAPGTGLYEQYF
>TRBJ1-2|.|.|TRBV2
TGTGCCAGCAGTGATTCCCCCTATGGCTACACCTTC
CASSDSPYGYTF
>TRBJ1-2|.|TRBD1|TRBV9
TGTGCCAGCAGCAGAGGACAGGGGACACGTTCTAACTATGGCTACACCTTC
CASSRGQGTRSNYGYTF
>TRBJ1-2|few|.|TRBV18
TGTGCCAGCTCACCCTCTCTGCGGTCTGGCTACACCTTC
CASSPSLRSGYTF
>TRBJ2-3|.|TRBD2|TRBV7-2
TGTGCCAGCAGCTTAGCGACTAGCGGGGCAGATACGCAGTATTTT
CASSLATSGADTQYF
>TRBJ2-3|.|TRBD2|TRBV5-1
TGCGCCAGCAGCTTGAGCGGGGGGCTGGGCGTAGATACGCAGTATTTT
CASSLSGGLGVDTQYF
>TRBJ2-3|.|TRBD2|TRBV5-3
TGTGCCAGAAGCCTTGGACTAGTTAACGTCCCCGGCACAGATACGCAGTATTTT
CARSLGLVNVPGTDTQYF
>TRBJ1-2|once|.|TRBV7-2
TGTGCCAGCAGCTTTTCGGACCGCGGCTACACCTTC
CASSFSDRGYTF
>TRBJ1-5|once|.|TRBV6-5
TGTGCCAGCAGTCCGGCGAATCAGCCCCAGCATTTT
CASSPANQPQHF
>TRBJ2-5|.|.|TRBV5-4
TGTGCCAGCAGCTGGGATCCGGGGCTGAGGGAGACCCAGTACTTC
CASSWDPGLRETQYF
>TRBJ1-2|.|.|TRBV15
TGTGCCACAGCCAGGCGGGGATCCTATGGCTACACCTTC
CATARRGSYGYTF
>TRBJ1-2|.|.|TRBV21-1
TGTGCCAGCAGCCACTGCCCCTCAAAATCGGGCCACCACTATGTTTACACCTTC
CASSHCPSKSGHHYVYTF
>TRBJ2-1|.|.|TRBV7-6
TGTGCCAGCAGCTTAGTCTCCAACAATGAGCAGTTCTTC
CASSLVSNNEQFF
>TRBJ2-7|.|.|TRBV7-9
TGTGCCAGCAGCTTATGGGCCCAGGGGTTCTCCTACGAGCAGTACTTC
CASSLWAQGFSYEQYF
>TRBJ2-7|.|TRBD2|TRBV6-4
TGTGCCAGCAGTGCCCATAGCGGGGGGAACTACGAGCAGTACTTC
CASSAHSGGNYEQYF
>TRBJ2-3|.|TRBD1|TRBV6-6
TGTGCCAGCAGCCCCGGCCAGGGGGACCCCCGGATCACGCAGTATTTT
CASSPGQGDPRITQYF
>TRBJ2-5|.|.|TRBV5-6
TGTGCCAGCAGCTTTTTCGCGGAGAGGGGTCAAGAGACCCAGTACTTC
CASSFFAERGQETQYF
>TRBJ2-1|.|.|TRBV7-2
TGTGCCAGCAGCTTAGTCGAGGATGAGCAGTTCTTC
CASSLVEDEQFF
>TRBJ2-7|.|TRBD2|TRBV5-1
TGCGCCAGCAGCTTGGTTAGCGGGGGGCCTTACGAGCAGTACTTC
CASSLVSGGPYEQYF
>TRBJ2-3|.|TRBD2|TRBV19
TGTGCCAGTAGTATGGTGGGGGGGGAAGTTGCAGATACGCAGTATTTT
CASSMVGGEVADTQYF
>TRBJ2-2|.|TRBD1|TRBV6-1
TGTGCCAGGGGCATACAGGGGGCGGCCGGGGAGCTGTTTTTT
CARGIQGAAGELFF
>TRBJ1-2|.|TRBD1|TRBV28
TGTGCCAGCAGCTTGACAGGGATCGATGGCTACACCTTC
CASSLTGIDGYTF
>TRBJ1-2|.|TRBD1|TRBV5-6
TGTGCCAGCAGCCAGGGGGTTGATGGCTACACCTTC
CASSQGVDGYTF
>TRBJ1-5|.|.|TRBV9
TGTGCCAGCAGCGTCGGGGGGCTAGGAAATCAGCCCCAGCATTTT
CASSVGGLGNQPQHF
>TRBJ1-5|.|.|TRBV13
TGTGCCAGCAGTTTGTCAGGGGGCAATCAGCCCCAGCATTTT
CASSLSGGNQPQHF
>TRBJ1-5|.|.|TRBV7-2
TGTGCCAGCAGCATCGGTTCAGGGGCAAATCAGCCCCAGCATTTT
CASSIGSGANQPQHF
>TRBJ1-1|.|.|TRBV19
TGTGCCAGTAGTATAGATGCCTATGGGAGTGCGGCAAACACTGAAGCTTTCTTT
CASSIDAYGSAANTEAFF